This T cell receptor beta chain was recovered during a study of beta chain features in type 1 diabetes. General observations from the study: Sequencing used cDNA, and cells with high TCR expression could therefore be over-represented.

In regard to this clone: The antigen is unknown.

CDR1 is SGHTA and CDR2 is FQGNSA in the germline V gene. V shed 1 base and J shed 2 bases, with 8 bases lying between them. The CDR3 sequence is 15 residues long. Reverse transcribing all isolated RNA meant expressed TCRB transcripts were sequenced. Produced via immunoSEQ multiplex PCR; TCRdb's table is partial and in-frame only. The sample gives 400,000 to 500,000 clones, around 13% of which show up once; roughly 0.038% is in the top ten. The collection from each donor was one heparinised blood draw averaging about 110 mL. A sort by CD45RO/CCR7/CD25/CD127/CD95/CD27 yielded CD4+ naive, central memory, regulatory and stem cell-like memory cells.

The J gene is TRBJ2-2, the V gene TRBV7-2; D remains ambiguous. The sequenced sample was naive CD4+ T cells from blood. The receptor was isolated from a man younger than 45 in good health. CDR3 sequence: CASSLGSLNTGELFF. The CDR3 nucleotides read TGTGCCAGCAGCTTAGGGTCTTTAAACACCGGGGAGCTGTTTTTT.